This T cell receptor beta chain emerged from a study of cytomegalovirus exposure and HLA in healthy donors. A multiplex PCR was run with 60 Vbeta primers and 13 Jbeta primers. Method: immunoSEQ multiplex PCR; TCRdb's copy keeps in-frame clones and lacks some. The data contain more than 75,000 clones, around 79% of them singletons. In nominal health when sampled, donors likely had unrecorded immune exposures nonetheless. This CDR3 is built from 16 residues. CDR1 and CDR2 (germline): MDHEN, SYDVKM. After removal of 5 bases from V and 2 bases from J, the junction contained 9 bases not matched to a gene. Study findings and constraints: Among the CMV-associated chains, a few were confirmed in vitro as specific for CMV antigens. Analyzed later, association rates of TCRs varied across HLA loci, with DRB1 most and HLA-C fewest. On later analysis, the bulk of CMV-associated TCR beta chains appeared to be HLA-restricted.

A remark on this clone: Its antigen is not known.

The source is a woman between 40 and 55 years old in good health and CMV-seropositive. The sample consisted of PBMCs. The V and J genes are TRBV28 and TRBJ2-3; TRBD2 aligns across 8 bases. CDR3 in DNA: TGTGCCAGCAGTCCCTATAGCGGGATGTACACAGATACGCAGTATTTT. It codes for CASSPYSGMYTDTQYF.